The subject of this entry is one T cell receptor beta chain. This record comes from a study of OX40 agonist ivuxolimab in advanced cancers. Looked up from germline, CDR1 is MNHEY and CDR2 is SVGAGI. The CDR3 is made up of 15 amino acids. Trimming pared 4 bases from V and 0 bases from J, leaving 11 bases between. Method: immunoSEQ multiplex PCR; TCRdb's copy keeps in-frame clones and lacks some. The repertoire holds about 70,000 clones, with approximately 86% as singletons. This TCR was sampled from an adult with an advanced solid tumor such as melanoma, head and neck, liver or kidney cancer. The source was CD4+ or CD8+ T cells sorted from blood, collected in a trial of the OX40 agonist ivuxolimab. The gene calls are TRBV6-5 and TRBJ2-3; possible D gene TRBD2, 6 bases. CDR3 residues: CASSSRGFSTDTQYF. CDR3 coding DNA: TGTGCCAGCAGTTCCCGGGGGTTTAGCACAGATACGCAGTATTTT.